The source of this T cell receptor (beta chain) is a study of T-cell reconstitution after alpha-beta-depleted transplantation in children. V lost 6 bases and J 2 bases, leaving 11 bases between the germline ends. The CDR3 spans 14 residues. Germline values: CDR1 ENHRY, CDR2 SYGVKD. Preparation of the TCRbeta library was carried out with unique molecular identifiers. TCRdb re-derived calls from the PCR reads in MiXCR, one entry per CDR3 protein. The sample yields hundreds of thousands of distinct CDR3 sequences, around 17% seen once. This clonotype was counted at least ten times. This material consisted of PBMCs from the stem cell graft donor, taken from the stem cell graft. The receptor comes from a human donor who donated a stem cell graft to a child with acute myeloid leukemia. The chain joins TRBV10-3 to TRBJ1-3; no reliable D call. CDR3 sequence reads: CAISGRLTGNTIYF. CDR3 sequence (DNA): TGTGCCATCAGCGGGCGGTTGACTGGAAACACCATATATTTT.